Many counts were recorded for the clone carrying this T cell receptor (beta chain). Its antigen is not identified. The data belong to a study of response to subunit inactivated influenza vaccine. Study-level points and caveats: Researchers suggested that each seasonal influenza vaccination recruits few new T cells.

Each CDR3 protein gets one entry after TCRdb re-called the RT-PCR reads with MiXCR. The sample gives about 240,000 distinct CDR3 sequences, about 12% of which show up once; under 10% is in the top ten. V shed 3 bases and J shed 6 bases, with 9 bases lying between them. In germline, CDR1 is SNHLY, CDR2 FYNNEI. The CDR3 loop spans 12 amino acids. The V gene is TRBV2, the J gene TRBJ2-7; TRBD1 might be the D (6 bases). The sample here was non-naive T cells sorted from PBMCs, taken less than 15 days before vaccination. The TCR was taken from a man aged 45-65 years who received an inactivated influenza vaccine. CDR3 bases: TGTGCCAGCAGTGAGGACAGCGGCGAGCAGTACTTC. This translates into CASSEDSGEQYF.